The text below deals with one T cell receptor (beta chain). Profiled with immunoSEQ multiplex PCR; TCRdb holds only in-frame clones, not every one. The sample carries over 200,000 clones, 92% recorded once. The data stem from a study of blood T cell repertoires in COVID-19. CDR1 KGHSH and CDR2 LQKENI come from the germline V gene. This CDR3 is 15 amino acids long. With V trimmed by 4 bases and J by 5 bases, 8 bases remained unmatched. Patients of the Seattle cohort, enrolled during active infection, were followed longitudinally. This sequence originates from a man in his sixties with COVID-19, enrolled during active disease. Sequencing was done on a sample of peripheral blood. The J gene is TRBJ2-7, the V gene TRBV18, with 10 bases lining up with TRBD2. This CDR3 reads CASSLSSGGRDEQYF. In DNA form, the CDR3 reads TGTGCCAGCTCACTTTCTAGCGGGGGCAGGGACGAGCAGTACTTC.